These T cell receptor beta chains were read from a single sample in a study of beta chain features in type 1 diabetes. The protocol was immunoSEQ multiplex PCR, while the TCRdb copy is restricted to in-frame clones and leaves out a portion. The table lists some 150,000 clones, about 9% of them singletons, with roughly 0.7% in the top ten. The source material was central memory CD4+ T cells from blood. All receptors come from a woman aged 25 to 39 with type 1 diabetes. The CDR3 runs from the conserved cysteine through the conserved F or W. Fields, in order: J gene, clone size, D gene, V gene, CDR3 protein, CDR3 DNA. The D gene is left open where the match is weak. Clone size, where shown, is once, few, many, or a class for clones that have expanded.

TRBJ2-3	few	TRBD2	TRBV11-3	CASSRDSGTTQYF	TGTGCCAGCAGCAGAGATAGCGGGACCACGCAGTATTTT
TRBJ1-1	.	.	TRBV9	CASSVEQGDTEAFF	TGTGCCAGCAGCGTAGAACAGGGTGACACTGAAGCTTTCTTT
TRBJ2-7	once	TRBD1	TRBV30	CAWSPEGARQYF	TGTGCCTGGAGCCCAGAGGGGGCCCGGCAGTACTTC
TRBJ2-1	.	TRBD2	TRBV5-1	CASSTTSGRAGEQFF	TGCGCCAGCAGCACCACTAGCGGGAGGGCCGGAGAGCAGTTCTTC
TRBJ2-3	.	TRBD2	TRBV6-5	CASRTLARSTDTQYF	TGTGCCAGCAGGACACTAGCGCGTTCCACAGATACGCAGTATTTT
TRBJ2-1	.	TRBD2	TRBV5-1	CASSSGLAYNEQFF	TGCGCCAGCAGCTCGGGACTAGCCTACAATGAGCAGTTCTTC
TRBJ2-5	few	TRBD2	TRBV29-1	CSAALRAGEETQYF	TGCAGCGCCGCCCTCCGAGCGGGAGAAGAGACCCAGTACTTC
TRBJ1-2	.	.	TRBV28	CASSLGWGGYTF	TGTGCCAGCAGTTTAGGCTGGGGCGGATACACCTTC
TRBJ2-5	few	.	TRBV5-6	CASSFEGATQYF	TGTGCCAGCAGCTTTGAGGGAGCGACCCAGTACTTC
TRBJ2-1	.	.	TRBV5-1	CASRFSTGTPYNELFF	TGCGCCAGCAGGTTCTCAACCGGGACACCCTACAATGAGCTGTTCTTC
TRBJ2-1	.	TRBD2	TRBV19	CASSIWGRAAHNEQFF	TGTGCCAGTAGTATTTGGGGGAGGGCCGCCCACAATGAGCAGTTCTTC
TRBJ2-3	few	TRBD2	TRBV5-8	CASSLTSGSIWGADTQYF	TGTGCCAGCAGCTTGACTAGCGGGAGCATCTGGGGGGCAGATACGCAGTATTTT
TRBJ2-5	few	.	TRBV27	CASSSGGGETQYF	TGTGCCAGCAGTTCGGGTGGTGGGGAGACCCAGTACTTC
TRBJ2-1	few	.	TRBV21-1	CASSPPGEGTNEQFF	TGTGCCAGCAGCCCTCCTGGGGAGGGCACCAATGAGCAGTTCTTC
TRBJ2-1	few	TRBD2	TRBV28	CASSSAGGREYNEQFF	TGTGCCAGCAGTTCCGCGGGGGGGCGGGAATACAATGAGCAGTTCTTC
TRBJ2-1	.	TRBD2	TRBV18	CASSPPGLASNNEQFF	TGTGCCAGCTCACCACCGGGACTAGCGTCTAACAATGAGCAGTTCTTC
TRBJ2-5	.	TRBD2	TRBV29-1	CSVDTSGETQYF	TGCAGCGTTGATACTAGCGGAGAGACCCAGTACTTC
TRBJ2-3	.	TRBD2	TRBV29-1	CSVDGASGYTDTQYF	TGCAGCGTTGACGGGGCTAGCGGTTACACAGATACGCAGTATTTT
TRBJ2-3	few	TRBD2	TRBV11-2	CASSLDPGGEETQYF	TGTGCCAGCAGCTTAGATCCGGGGGGGGAGGAGACGCAGTATTTT
TRBJ2-2	.	.	TRBV7-3	CASGAGPGWGELFF	TGTGCCAGCGGAGCAGGCCCGGGATGGGGGGAGCTGTTTTTT
TRBJ2-1	.	TRBD1	TRBV25-1	CASSDRDRAIGSYNEQFF	TGTGCCAGCAGTGATCGGGACAGGGCAATTGGGTCCTACAATGAGCAGTTCTTC
TRBJ2-3	few	TRBD1	TRBV7-9	CASRPGQISSTDTQYF	TGTGCCAGCAGACCGGGACAGATCTCCAGCACAGATACGCAGTATTTT
TRBJ2-3	few	TRBD1	TRBV7-3	CASRKDRAADTQYF	TGCGCCAGCAGAAAGGACAGGGCAGCAGATACGCAGTATTTT
TRBJ2-7	.	.	TRBV7-2	CASSSQLSQYF	TGTGCCAGCAGCTCTCAACTCTCGCAGTACTTC
TRBJ1-2	many	TRBD1	TRBV29-1	CSVDKGAIDYGYTF	TGCAGCGTTGATAAGGGGGCGATCGACTATGGCTACACCTTC
TRBJ1-2	.	.	TRBV6-5	CASSLPGYGYTF	TGTGCCAGCAGTTTACCAGGGTATGGCTACACCTTC
TRBJ2-3	.	.	TRBV5-1	CASSFLADTQYF	TGCGCCAGCAGCTTTTTAGCAGATACGCAGTATTTT
TRBJ2-1	.	.	TRBV7-3	CASSTQGSSYNEQFF	TGTGCCAGCAGCACGCAGGGGAGCTCCTACAATGAGCAGTTCTTC
TRBJ2-3	.	.	TRBV7-2	CASSLASGTDTQYF	TGTGCCAGCAGCCTGGCGAGCGGCACAGATACGCAGTATTTT
TRBJ2-1	few	.	TRBV7-9	CASSPRRSSGEQFF	TGTGCCAGCAGCCCAAGAAGGAGCTCGGGTGAGCAGTTCTTC
TRBJ2-3	few	.	TRBV7-9	CASTIAAVSTDTQYF	TGTGCCAGCACCATTGCAGCGGTTAGCACAGATACGCAGTATTTT
TRBJ1-2	.	.	TRBV18	CASSPDWGVAGYTF	TGTGCCAGCTCCCCTGACTGGGGGGTGGCCGGCTACACCTTC